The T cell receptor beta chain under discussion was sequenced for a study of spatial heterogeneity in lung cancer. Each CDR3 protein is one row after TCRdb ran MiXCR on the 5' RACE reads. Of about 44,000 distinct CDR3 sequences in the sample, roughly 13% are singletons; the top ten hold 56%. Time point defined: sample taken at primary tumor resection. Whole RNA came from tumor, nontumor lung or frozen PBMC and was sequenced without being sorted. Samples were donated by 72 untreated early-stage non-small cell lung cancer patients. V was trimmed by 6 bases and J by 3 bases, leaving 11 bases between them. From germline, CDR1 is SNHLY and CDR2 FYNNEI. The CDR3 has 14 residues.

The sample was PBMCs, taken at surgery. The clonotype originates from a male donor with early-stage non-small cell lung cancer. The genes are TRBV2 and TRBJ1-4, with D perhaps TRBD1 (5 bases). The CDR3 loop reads CASRRDSSNEKLFF. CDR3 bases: TGTGCCAGCAGGAGAGACAGTTCTAATGAAAAACTGTTTTTT.